Presented here are 24 T cell receptor beta chains from one specimen sequenced in a study of blood T cells in healthy people across ages. Together with a sample-barcoded 5' primer, a J-beta primer mix was included in a second PCR lasting about 6 to 11 cycles. TCRdb analysed the 5' RACE reads with MiXCR anew, one entry per CDR3 protein. Among under 1,100,000 distinct CDR3 sequences, around 27% were seen once, and the ten largest hold around 0.75%. The data were also submitted as part of a second study, on T cells of mothers and their children.

The sample was blood. The receptor source for this set is a girl aged 2-10 years in good health.

Concerning this clonotype: An end of the junction differs from the germline gene, which may be a read error. The chain couples TRBV6-5 to TRBJ1-3; no clear D gene. This CDR3 has 16 amino acids. The germline V gene has CDR1 MNHEY and CDR2 SVGAGI. Here the CDR3 DNA reads TGTGCCAGCAGTTACGGGAGAGGTTTCTCTGGAAACACCACATATTTT. Translation: CASSYGRGFSGNTTYF.

This clonotype was detected a few times. The chain joins TRBV7-9 to TRBJ2-1, with TRBD1 matching over 7 bases. The J call may be incorrect, as the DNA end agrees better with TRBJ2-5. The CDR3 length is 12 residues. Germline V CDR1 and CDR2: SEHNR, FQNEAQ (reference sequence). CDR3 bases: TGTGCCAGCGGACAGGCGGTTGGGACCCAGTACTTC. Amino acid sequence: CASGQAVGTQYF.

In its sample, this clonotype was seen a few times. This sequence joins TRBV7-2 and TRBJ2-7, with a weak D call TRBD1 (6 bases). Trimming took 4 bases from V and 3 from J, leaving 16 bases between them. Germline V gene sequence: CDR1 SGHTA, CDR2 FQGNSA. The length of the CDR3 is 15 residues. This CDR3 is CASSWPDSSFYEQYF. The CDR3 nucleotides read TGTGCCAGCAGCTGGCCGGACAGTTCTTTCTACGAGCAGTACTTC. The full variable domain, with the rest looked up from reference TRBV7-2 and TRBJ2-7, is GAGVSQSPSNKVTEKGKDVELRCDPISGHTALYWYRQSLGQGLEFLIYFQGNSAPDKSGLPSDRFSAERTGGSVSTLTIQRTQQEDSAVYLCASSWPDSSFYEQYFGPGTRLTVT.

The V call is TRBV5-1, the J call TRBJ1-1; maybe TRBD1 (5 bases). V dropped 1 base and J dropped 5 bases, with 12 bases sitting between them. The germline gives CDR1 SGHRS, CDR2 YFSETQ. This CDR3 spans 14 amino acids. CDR3 sequence: CASSLYWGETEAFF. The CDR3, as DNA: TGCGCCAGCAGCTTGTATTGGGGGGAAACTGAAGCTTTCTTT.

The rearrangement links TRBV4-1 to TRBJ2-5, with D uncertain. The tail of the sequence fits TRBJ2-1 better, so the J call may be wrong. The CDR3 is 13 amino acids. Germline assignment: CDR1 MGHRA and CDR2 YSYEKL. CDR3 protein: CASSQVGTGEQFF. The CDR3, as DNA: TGCGCCAGCAGCCAAGTTGGTACGGGTGAGCAGTTCTTC.

Points on this clonotype: The junction does not match germline at one end; this may be a read error. The chain combines TRBV7-2 with TRBJ2-5; 7 bases line up with TRBD1. The germline CDR1 and CDR2 sequences are SGHTA and FQGNSA. This CDR3 is 13 amino acids long. The CDR3 bases are TGTGCCAGCAGTGACAGGGTAGCAGAGGCCCAGTACTTC. This gives the protein CASSDRVAEAQYF.

This clonotype showed up just a few times. This chain uses TRBV6-5 with TRBJ1-2; the D is unclear. CDR1 is MNHEY and CDR2 is SVGAGI in the germline V gene. This CDR3 has 15 amino acids. V was clipped by 0 bases and J by 2 bases, with 10 bases between them. CDR3 nucleotides: TGTGCCAGCAGTTACTCGAGACTGATCAACTATGGCTACACCTTC. It yields the protein CASSYSRLINYGYTF.

This clonotype was seen a handful of times. This chain uses TRBV20-1 with TRBJ2-5, with 7 bases identical to TRBD2. The end of the DNA fits TRBJ2-7 better, so the J call may be wrong. The CDR3 has 13 residues. CDR1 and CDR2 from the germline V gene are DFQATT and SNEGSKA (reference sequence). The CDR3 spells CSAPSGVSYEQYF. The CDR3, as DNA: TGCAGTGCTCCTAGCGGCGTCTCCTACGAGCAGTACTTC.

The chain links TRBV20-1 to TRBJ1-2, with 7 bases aligning to TRBD1. Trimming at V came to 4 bases and at J to 1 base, leaving 6 bases not matched to a gene. Germline CDR1 DFQATT, CDR2 SNEGSKA (reference sequence). The CDR3 extends over 14 amino acids. CDR3 residues: CSATTGVFNYGYTF. DNA of the CDR3: TGCAGTGCTACTACAGGGGTTTTTAACTATGGCTACACCTTC.

This clonotype was found a few times. This chain joins TRBV7-6 and TRBJ1-1; D may be TRBD1 (6 bases). The CDR3 is 13 residues long. Per the germline V gene, CDR1 is SGHVS and CDR2 is FNYEAQ. V lost 7 bases and J lost 8, with 17 bases in between. The CDR3 DNA is TGTGCCAGCACCCCTAGTCTGGACAGAGAAGCTTTCTTT. As protein: CASTPSLDREAFF.

This clonotype was observed a few times. This chain uses TRBV12-3 or TRBV12-4 with TRBJ2-1, with a possible D match to TRBD2 (6 bases). This CDR3 has 16 residues. V shed 3 bases and J shed 3 bases, with 15 bases lying between them. As DNA, the CDR3 is TGTGCCAGCAGTTTGTTGGTCTCTAGCGACTACAATGAGCAGTTCTTC. Translating gives CASSLLVSSDYNEQFF.

This clonotype came up a few times. The chain uses TRBV12-3 or TRBV12-4 and TRBJ2-3; no firm D call. V shed 3 bases and J shed 12 bases, with 10 bases lying between them. This CDR3 region has 11 residues. The CDR3 DNA reads as TGTGCCAGCAGTTTTTCCATTTTTCAGTATTTT. Protein product: CASSFSIFQYF.

This clonotype has a count of ten or more. The chain combines TRBV6-1 with TRBJ2-7; tentatively, D is TRBD1 (6 bases). With 7 bases removed from V and 0 bases from J, the gap between germline ends came to 10 bases. This CDR3 region has 13 residues. Germline assignment: CDR1 MNHNS and CDR2 SASEGT. The CDR3 protein is CASTQGFSYEQYF. The CDR3 DNA reads TGTGCCAGCACGCAGGGGTTCTCCTACGAGCAGTACTTC.

This sequence joins TRBV7-3 and TRBJ1-2; D ambiguous. Trimming left V 2 bases short and J 6 bases short, with 10 bases between. The CDR3 has 13 residues. CDR1 is SGHTA, CDR2 FQGTGA, per germline. The CDR3 protein is CASSLVPLDGYTF. In DNA form, the CDR3 reads TGTGCCAGCAGCTTAGTTCCTTTGGATGGCTACACCTTC.

This clonotype was detected a few times. V gene TRBV6-1 combines with J gene TRBJ2-1; 9 nucleotides match TRBD2. The CDR3 sequence is 15 residues long. Germline V gene sequence: CDR1 MNHNS, CDR2 SASEGT. V was pared by 10 bases and J by 5 bases, with 12 bases of the junction left unmatched. The CDR3 loop is CAIEPGGRGHNEQFF. The CDR3, as DNA: TGTGCCATCGAACCAGGCGGGAGGGGCCACAATGAGCAGTTCTTC.

CDR3: CASTLGSYEQYF. The DNA for the CDR3 is TGTGCCAGCACGCTGGGCTCCTACGAGCAGTACTTC. The chain uses TRBV5-6 and TRBJ2-7; no clear D gene. The CDR3 runs 12 residues. Germline CDR1 SGHDT, CDR2 YYEEEE. Trimming shortened V by 6 bases and J by 0 bases, and 7 bases separated the two germline ends.

The genes are TRBV19 and TRBJ1-1; D is unresolved. Germline V lookup: CDR1 LNHDA, CDR2 SQIVND (reference sequence). This CDR3 contains 16 residues. Trimming removed 4 bases from V and 2 bases from J, with 17 bases in between. CDR3 bases: TGTGCCAGTAGTACCTCAGTGGGTCGGAGCAACACTGAAGCTTTCTTT. Its translation: CASSTSVGRSNTEAFF.

This clonotype was found a few times. The chain carries TRBV6-6 and TRBJ1-1; no clear D gene. The CDR3 loop spans 11 amino acids. Per the germline V gene, CDR1 is MNHNY and CDR2 is SVGAGI (reference sequence). V was trimmed by 2 bases and J by 7 bases, leaving 5 bases between them. The CDR3, as DNA: TGTGCCAGCAGTTACAGATTTGAAGCTTTCTTT. Residues: CASSYRFEAFF.

This clonotype occurred a few times. V and J are TRBV12-3 or TRBV12-4 and TRBJ1-5; 12 positions agree with TRBD1. The length of the CDR3 is 17 residues. The trim removed 7 bases at V and 2 bases at J, leaving 9 bases unmatched. The CDR3 DNA reads TGTGCCAGCAACCCCGGGACAGGGGGCTATGGCAATCAGCCCCAGCATTTT. Its protein is CASNPGTGGYGNQPQHF.

The chain joins TRBV7-6 to TRBJ2-3; 8 nucleotides match TRBD2. This CDR3 is 15 amino acids long. Germline CDR1 reads SGHVS; CDR2 reads FNYEAQ. V was pared by 5 bases and J by 4 bases, with 8 bases of the junction left unmatched. The CDR3 loop reads CASSRSGVTSDTQYF. The CDR3 bases are TGTGCCAGCAGCCGTAGCGGGGTGACTTCAGATACGCAGTATTTT.

This clonotype was counted between two and nine times. The J gene is TRBJ2-7, the V gene TRBV27, with 7 bases lining up with TRBD1. Trimming removed 5 bases from V and 7 bases from J; junction bases left unmatched: 11. Per germline, CDR1 MNHEY and CDR2 SMNVEV (reference sequence). This CDR3 region has 14 residues. The CDR3 is CASSPGTDPSEQYF. Here the CDR3 DNA reads TGTGCCAGCAGTCCCGGGACAGATCCCTCTGAGCAGTACTTC.

This clonotype was counted only a few times. This chain connects TRBV14 to TRBJ2-1; 7 bases fit TRBD1. CDR1 and CDR2 (germline): SGHDN, FVKESK. CDR3 length equals 16 residues. Germline trimming cut 2 bases from V and 2 bases from J; bases unmatched to any gene: 6. The CDR3 here is CASSQRPGTAYNEQFF. CDR3 coding DNA: TGTGCCAGCAGCCAACGTCCCGGGACAGCCTACAATGAGCAGTTCTTC.

This clonotype was counted between two and nine times. CDR3: CSGEDGTEAFF. CDR3 nucleotides: TGCAGCGGTGAGGACGGGACTGAAGCTTTCTTT. V and J are TRBV29-1 and TRBJ1-1; D unresolved. The CDR3 spans 11 residues. Trimming cost V 7 bases and J 5 bases, with 11 bases left between them. Germline V CDR1 and CDR2: SQVTM, ANQGSEA.

The chain has TRBV11-2 and TRBJ2-1; TRBD2 matches 7 bases. The V gene end was trimmed by 3 bases and the J gene end by 9 bases; junction bases not matched to a gene: 5. This CDR3 has 13 residues. The germline V gene encodes CDR1 SGHAT and CDR2 FQNNGV. The CDR3 DNA is TGTGCCAGCAGCTTTGGGACTACCGGTGAGCAGTTCTTC. This codes for CASSFGTTGEQFF.